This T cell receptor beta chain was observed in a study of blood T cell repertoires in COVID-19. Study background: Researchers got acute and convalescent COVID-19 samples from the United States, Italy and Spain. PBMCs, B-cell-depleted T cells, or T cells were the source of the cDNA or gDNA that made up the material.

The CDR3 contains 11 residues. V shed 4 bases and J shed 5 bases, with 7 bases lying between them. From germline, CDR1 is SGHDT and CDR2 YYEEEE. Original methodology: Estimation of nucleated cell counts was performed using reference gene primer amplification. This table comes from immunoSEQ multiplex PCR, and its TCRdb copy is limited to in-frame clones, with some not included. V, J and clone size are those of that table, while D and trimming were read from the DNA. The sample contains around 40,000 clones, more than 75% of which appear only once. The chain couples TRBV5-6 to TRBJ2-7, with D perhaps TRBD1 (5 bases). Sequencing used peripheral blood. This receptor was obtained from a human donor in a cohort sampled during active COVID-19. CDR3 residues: CASSDSHEQYF. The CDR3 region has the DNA TGTGCCAGCAGCGACAGCCACGAGCAGTACTTC.